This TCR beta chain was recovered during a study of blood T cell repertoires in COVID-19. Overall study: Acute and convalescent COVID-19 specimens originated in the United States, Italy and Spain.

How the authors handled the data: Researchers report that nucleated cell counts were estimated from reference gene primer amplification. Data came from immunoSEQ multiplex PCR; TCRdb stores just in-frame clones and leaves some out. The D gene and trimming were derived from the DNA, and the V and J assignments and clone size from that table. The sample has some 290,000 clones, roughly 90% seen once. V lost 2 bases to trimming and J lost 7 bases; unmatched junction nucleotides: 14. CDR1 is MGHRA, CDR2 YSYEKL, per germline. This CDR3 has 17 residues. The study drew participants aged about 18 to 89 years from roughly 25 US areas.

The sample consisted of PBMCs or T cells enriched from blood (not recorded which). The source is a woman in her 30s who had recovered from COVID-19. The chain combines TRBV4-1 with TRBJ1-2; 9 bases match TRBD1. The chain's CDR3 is CASSQKKEQGAHSGYTF. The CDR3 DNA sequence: TGCGCCAGCAGCCAAAAAAAAGAACAGGGGGCTCATTCTGGCTACACCTTC.